The 19 T cell receptor beta chains presented below share a single source sample, sequenced in a study of human T cells and chemical hapten exposure. Time point meaning: patch test 3, about 24 weeks after DPC sensitization. Treatment described: therapeutic diphenylcyclopropenone sensitization with weekly scalp DPC. Each CDR3 protein is one row after TCRdb ran MiXCR on the RACE reads. This table holds 120,000 or so distinct CDR3 sequences, roughly 10% found once. Source: whole blood, taken in connection with sensitization to the hapten diphenylcyclopropenone (DPC). The receptor set was obtained from a woman between 45 and 65 years old with alopecia areata. Some clones in this sample may be carry-over from other donors' samples.

The chain is built from TRBV27 and TRBJ2-7; D perhaps matches TRBD2 (5 bases). The V gene lost 3 bases and the J gene lost 5 bases, with 11 bases spanning the gap. This CDR3 is built from 13 residues. Germline V gene data show CDR1 as MNHEY and CDR2 as SMNVEV (reference sequence). CDR3 DNA sequence: TGTGCCAGCAGTTTTCTAGCACCCGACGAGCAGTACTTC. Translated, it gives CASSFLAPDEQYF.

J is TRBJ2-1 and V is TRBV6-2 or TRBV6-3, with 11 bases matching TRBD2. Germline CDR1 is MNHEY and CDR2 is SVGEGT. CDR3 length: 14 amino acids. Trimming at V came to 9 bases and at J to 4 bases, leaving 5 bases not matched to a gene. CDR3 nucleotides: TGTGCCAGTAAACTAGCGGGAGATTACAATGAGCAGTTCTTC. Translation gives CASKLAGDYNEQFF.

On this clonotype: A much larger clone sits a single nucleotide away, making a read error possible. The chain couples TRBV5-6 to TRBJ1-5; D is unresolved. This CDR3 is built from 12 residues. Germline CDR1 is SGHDT and CDR2 is YYEEEE. V lost 2 bases and J lost 7, with 7 bases in between. This CDR3 is CASSFCGQPQHF. The CDR3 DNA is TGTGCCAGCAGCTTTTGCGGGCAGCCCCAGCATTTT.

This clonotype was recorded at least ten times. V and J are TRBV3-1 and TRBJ1-5, with unresolved D. Per the germline V gene, CDR1 is LGHDT and CDR2 is YNNKEL (reference sequence). This CDR3 is 15 amino acids long. V gave up 1 base and J gave up 0 bases, with 7 bases separating them. The CDR3 loop reads CASSQGDLSNQPQHF. DNA of the CDR3: TGTGCCAGCAGCCAAGGTGACCTTAGCAATCAGCCCCAGCATTTT.

This clonotype was recorded many times. V gene TRBV29-1 combines with J gene TRBJ2-3, with TRBD2 matching over 9 bases. This CDR3 is built from 14 residues. V dropped 3 bases and J dropped 6; count of bases not matched to a gene: 7. In germline, CDR1 is SQVTM, CDR2 ANQGSEA. The CDR3 nucleotides are TGCAGCGTTGACCTAGCGGGGAAATGGGATACGCAGTATTTT. Protein sequence: CSVDLAGKWDTQYF.

V and J are TRBV10-3 and TRBJ2-3; 7 positions match TRBD1. This CDR3 is built from 15 residues. V was clipped by 0 bases and J by 4 bases; unmatched bases: 4. Germline CDR1 ENHRY, CDR2 SYGVKD. The CDR3 DNA sequence: TGTGCCATCAGTGAGTCAGGGACAGACGCAGATACGCAGTATTTT. It translates to CAISESGTDADTQYF.

Written as DNA, the CDR3 is TGCGCCAGCAGCCAAGAAAGAAGGGGGGTCAGGAGCTCCTACAATGAGCAGTTCTTC. It translates to CASSQERRGVRSSYNEQFF. The chain employs TRBV4-1 and TRBJ2-1, with D perhaps TRBD1 or TRBD2 (6 bases each). This CDR3 is built from 19 residues. Germline lookup yields CDR1 MGHRA and CDR2 YSYEKL. Deletions cut 0 bases from V and 0 bases from J, with 18 bases between.

The gene calls are TRBV11-2 and TRBJ2-7, with TRBD2 as a possible D gene (6 bases). Germline V lookup: CDR1 SGHAT, CDR2 FQNNGV. V was cut by 7 bases and J by 0 bases, with 13 bases left in between. This CDR3 comprises 14 residues. This CDR3 is CASNRGGNSYEQYF. DNA of the CDR3: TGTGCCAGCAATAGGGGCGGGAACTCCTACGAGCAGTACTTC. The entire variable domain, with the rest obtained from reference TRBV11-2 and TRBJ2-7, is as follows: EAGVAQSPRYKIIEKRQSVAFWCNPISGHATLYWYQQILGQGPKLLIQFQNNGVVDDSQLPKDRFSAERLKGVDSTLKIQPAKLEDSAVYLCASNRGGNSYEQYFGPGTRLTVT.

The chain recombines TRBV12-3 or TRBV12-4 with TRBJ2-1; D is unresolved. The CDR3 extends over 15 amino acids. The V gene lost 2 bases and the J gene lost 5 bases, with 13 bases spanning the gap. CDR3 region: CASSLHGPLNNEQFF. CDR3 DNA sequence: TGTGCCAGCAGTTTACATGGACCGTTAAACAATGAGCAGTTCTTC.

This chain uses TRBV7-2 with TRBJ2-1, with 12 bases fitting TRBD2. The V gene's germline CDR1 is SGHTA and CDR2 FQGNSA. With V trimmed by 5 bases and J by 2 bases, 1 base remained unmatched. This CDR3 comprises 15 residues. CDR3 sequence reads: CASSRTSGAYNEQFF. In DNA form, the CDR3 reads TGTGCCAGCAGCCGGACTAGCGGGGCCTACAATGAGCAGTTCTTC.

This sequence joins TRBV6-2 or TRBV6-3 and TRBJ2-7; tentatively, D is TRBD2 (6 bases). Trimming took off 0 bases at V and 3 bases at J, with 9 bases between the two ends. CDR3 length equals 14 residues. CDR1 is MNHEY, CDR2 SVGEGT, per germline. CDR3 amino acids: CASSYSMRDYEQYF. CDR3 coding DNA: TGTGCCAGCAGTTACTCGATGCGGGACTACGAGCAGTACTTC.

This clonotype was seen at least ten times. The chain is built from TRBV20-1 and TRBJ2-1; D is uncertain. CDR3 length equals 14 residues. CDR1 DFQATT and CDR2 SNEGSKA come from the germline V gene (reference sequence). The germline V and J ends were trimmed by 5 bases and 8 bases, with 19 bases remaining between them. This CDR3 is CSAPRPAGQYEQFF. The CDR3 region has the DNA TGCAGTGCTCCTCGCCCGGCAGGTCAATATGAGCAGTTCTTC.

This clonotype was picked up a small number of times. The V gene is TRBV5-6, the J gene TRBJ2-7; perhaps TRBD1 as D (5 bases). Trimming removed 4 bases from V and 4 bases from J, with 12 bases in between. This CDR3 has 13 residues. CDR1 SGHDT and CDR2 YYEEEE come from the germline V gene. The CDR3 loop reads CASSLSRDYEQYF. Written as DNA, the CDR3 is TGTGCCAGCAGCCTCTCCAGGGATTACGAGCAGTACTTC.

This clonotype has a handful of counts. V and J are TRBV29-1 and TRBJ2-3; TRBD2 matches at 7 bases. Germline lookup yields CDR1 SQVTM and CDR2 ANQGSEA. The CDR3 is 12 residues long. V was clipped by 4 bases and J by 6 bases; unmatched bases: 4. CDR3 loop: CSVASGIDTQYF. CDR3 sequence (DNA): TGCAGCGTTGCTAGCGGTATTGATACGCAGTATTTT.

The CDR3 loop reads CASRRGPQETQYF. CDR3 DNA: TGTGCCAGCAGACGGGGGCCACAAGAGACCCAGTACTTC. The genes are TRBV6-5 and TRBJ2-5; D may be TRBD1 or TRBD2 (6 bases each). Germline lookup yields CDR1 MNHEY and CDR2 SVGAGI. CDR3 size: 13 residues. Deletions cut 6 bases from V and 2 bases from J, with 10 bases between.

This clonotype was recorded a few times. The chain is built from TRBV12-3 or TRBV12-4 and TRBJ2-7; D remains unclear. The CDR3 is 14 residues long. Trimming left V 1 base short and J 0 bases short, with 7 bases between. The CDR3 here is CASSLERASYEQYF. The CDR3 DNA follows: TGTGCCAGCAGTTTAGAACGGGCCTCCTACGAGCAGTACTTC.

This clonotype was picked up many times. The rearrangement uses TRBV14 and TRBJ2-5; D remains ambiguous. CDR3 length: 14 amino acids. CDR1 is SGHDN and CDR2 is FVKESK in the germline V gene. Trimming shortened V by 1 base and J by 3 bases, and 9 bases separated the two germline ends. The CDR3 region has the DNA TGTGCCAGCAGCCAAGGCAACAGTAAAGAGACCCAGTACTTC. Translating it yields CASSQGNSKETQYF.

This chain connects TRBV7-9 to TRBJ2-3; D ambiguous. The CDR3 has 17 residues. CDR1 and CDR2 (germline): SEHNR, FQNEAQ (reference sequence). Trimming took off 3 bases at V and 2 bases at J, with 18 bases between the two ends. The CDR3, as DNA: TGTGCCAGCAGCTTTCCCGCAGGCCCAGGCCTCACAGATACGCAGTATTTT. This codes for CASSFPAGPGLTDTQYF.

This clonotype was seen only a few times. This sequence joins TRBV6-5 and TRBJ1-5; 8 nucleotides agree with TRBD1. In germline, CDR1 is MNHEY, CDR2 SVGAGI. The CDR3 has 16 residues. The junction had 5 bases not matched to a gene; V was cut back by 0 bases and J by 4 bases. The CDR3 DNA follows: TGTGCCAGCAGTTACTCGAGCAGGGGGCGAAATCAGCCCCAGCATTTT. Amino acids: CASSYSSRGRNQPQHF.